This T cell receptor beta chain was captured by sequencing in a study of T-cell memory formation after mild COVID-19. About the study: Each donor largely had its own TCR clusters.

The CDR3 is made up of 18 amino acids. Per the germline V gene, CDR1 is SGHRS and CDR2 is YFSETQ. The trim removed 2 bases at V and 8 bases at J, leaving 11 bases unmatched. Whole-study results and caveats: Among clones peaking at day 37 in the second wave, SARS-CoV-2 specificity remained unconfirmed. Clones which contracted sat mainly in CM and EM if CD4+, and in EMRA if CD8+.

With constant-segment primers, 5'RACE yielded cDNA libraries of TCR alpha and TCR beta that carried sample barcodes and UMIs. TCRdb re-derived calls from the 5' RACE reads in MiXCR, one entry per CDR3 protein. The sample yields 500,000 to 550,000 distinct CDR3 sequences, roughly 22% seen once. With regard to this clonotype: Its antigen is unknown.

Sequenced: PBMCs or a T cell subset sorted from them (not recorded which). The V call is TRBV5-1, the J call TRBJ2-1; TRBD2 aligns across 15 bases. The TCR comes from an adult woman who had mild COVID-19 (a few samples of this study predate the infection). Cell type and time point are not known. The CDR3 bases are TGCGCCAGCAGCTTACTACCGGGACTAGCGGGAGGTCTGTATGAGCAGTTCTTC. Residues: CASSLLPGLAGGLYEQFF.